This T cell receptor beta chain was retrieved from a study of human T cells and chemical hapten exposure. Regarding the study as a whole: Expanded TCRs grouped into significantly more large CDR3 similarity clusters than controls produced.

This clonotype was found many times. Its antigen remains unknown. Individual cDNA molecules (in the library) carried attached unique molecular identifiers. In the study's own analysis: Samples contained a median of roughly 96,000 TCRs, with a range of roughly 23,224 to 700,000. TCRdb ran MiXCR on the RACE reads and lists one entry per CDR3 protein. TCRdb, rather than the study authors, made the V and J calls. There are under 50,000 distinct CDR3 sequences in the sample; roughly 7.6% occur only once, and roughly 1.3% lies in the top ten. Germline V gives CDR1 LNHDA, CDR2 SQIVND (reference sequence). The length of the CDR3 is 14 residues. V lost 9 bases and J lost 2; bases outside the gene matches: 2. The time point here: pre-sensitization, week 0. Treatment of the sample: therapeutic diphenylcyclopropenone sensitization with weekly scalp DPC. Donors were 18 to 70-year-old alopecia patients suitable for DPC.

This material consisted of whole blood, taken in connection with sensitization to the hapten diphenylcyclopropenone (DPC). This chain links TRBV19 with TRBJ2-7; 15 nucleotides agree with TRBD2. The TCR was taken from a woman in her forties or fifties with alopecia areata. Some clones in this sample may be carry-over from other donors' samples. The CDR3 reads CASGTSGRPYEQYF. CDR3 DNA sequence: TGTGCCAGCGGGACTAGCGGGAGGCCCTACGAGCAGTACTTC.